The source of this T cell receptor (beta chain) is a study of vaccination effects on CD4 cells after COVID-19. Worth noting for this clone: What it binds is unknown.

Antigen-specific CD4+ T cells were first expanded with viral peptide pools by the ViraFEST assay and only then sequenced. Scientists isolated CD4+ T cells after an approximately 10-day culture period ended. Either the BNT162b2 or mRNA-1273 vaccine was given to participants in two doses. The assay was immunoSEQ multiplex PCR, and TCRdb's table has in-frame clones only and misses some. The table shows 20,000 to 25,000 clones, with approximately 76% occurring only once. The germline gives CDR1 MNHEY, CDR2 SMNVEV (reference sequence). The CDR3 has 13 residues. V was shortened by 4 bases and J by 7 bases, with 13 bases between the two germline ends.

The J gene is TRBJ2-5, the V gene TRBV27; D is possibly TRBD2 (7 bases). The sequencing here drew on CD4+ T cells from PBMCs cultured with HCoV-229E spike peptides, taken after COVID-19 vaccination. The source is a human donor who received a COVID-19 vaccine. This CDR3 reads CASSWGGGGTQYF. CDR3 DNA sequence: TGTGCCAGCAGTTGGGGAGGGGGGGGGACCCAGTACTTC.